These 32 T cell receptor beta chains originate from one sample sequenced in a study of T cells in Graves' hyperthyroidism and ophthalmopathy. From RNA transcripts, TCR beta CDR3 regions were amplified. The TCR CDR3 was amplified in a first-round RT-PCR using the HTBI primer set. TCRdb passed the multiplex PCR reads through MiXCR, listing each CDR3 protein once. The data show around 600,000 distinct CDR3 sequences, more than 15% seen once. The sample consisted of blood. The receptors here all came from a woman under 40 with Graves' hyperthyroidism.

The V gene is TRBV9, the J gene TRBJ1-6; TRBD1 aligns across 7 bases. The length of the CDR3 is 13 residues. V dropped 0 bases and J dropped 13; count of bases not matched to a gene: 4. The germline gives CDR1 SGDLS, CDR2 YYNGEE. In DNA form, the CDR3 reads TGTGCCAGCAGCGTAGAAGGGACAGTTCCCCTCCACTTT. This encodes CASSVEGTVPLHF. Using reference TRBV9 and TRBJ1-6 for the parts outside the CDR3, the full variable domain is DSGVTQTPKHLITATGQRVTLRCSPRSGDLSVYWYQQSLDQGLQFLIQYYNGEERAKGNILERFSAQQFPDLHSELNLSSLELGDSALYFCASSVEGTVPLHFGNGTRLTVT.

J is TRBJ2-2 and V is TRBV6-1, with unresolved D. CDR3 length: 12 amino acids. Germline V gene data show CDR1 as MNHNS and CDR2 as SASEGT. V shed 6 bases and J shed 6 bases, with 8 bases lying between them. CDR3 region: CASRAVPGELFF. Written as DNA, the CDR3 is TGTGCCAGCAGGGCAGTCCCCGGGGAGCTGTTTTTT.

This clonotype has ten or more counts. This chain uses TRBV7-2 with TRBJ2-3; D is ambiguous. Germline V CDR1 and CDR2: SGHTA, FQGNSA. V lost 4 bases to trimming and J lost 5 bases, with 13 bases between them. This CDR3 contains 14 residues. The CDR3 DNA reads TGTGCCAGCAGCTCCACGGGTACGGGAGATACGCAGTATTTT. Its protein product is CASSSTGTGDTQYF.

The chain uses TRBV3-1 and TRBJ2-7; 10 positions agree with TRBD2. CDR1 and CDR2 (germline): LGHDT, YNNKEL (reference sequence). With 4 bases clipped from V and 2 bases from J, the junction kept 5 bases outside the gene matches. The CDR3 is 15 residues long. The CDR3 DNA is TGTGCCAGCAGCCGACAACTAGCGGGACCCTACGAGCAGTACTTC. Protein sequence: CASSRQLAGPYEQYF.

The CDR3 loop is CASSLPDRGFQPQHF. CDR3 sequence (DNA): TGTGCCAGCAGTTTGCCGGACAGGGGTTTTCAGCCCCAGCATTTT. This rearrangement joins TRBV28 to TRBJ1-5; 9 bases are shared with TRBD1. CDR1 MDHEN and CDR2 SYDVKM come from the germline V gene. The CDR3 has 15 amino acids. Trimming cost V 3 bases and J 6 bases; bases outside gene matches: 6.

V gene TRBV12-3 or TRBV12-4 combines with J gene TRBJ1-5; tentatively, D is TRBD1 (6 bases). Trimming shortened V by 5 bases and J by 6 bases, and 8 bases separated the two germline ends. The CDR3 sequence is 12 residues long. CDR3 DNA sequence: TGTGCCAGCAGTCCAGGGGCTCAGCCCCAGCATTTT. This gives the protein CASSPGAQPQHF.

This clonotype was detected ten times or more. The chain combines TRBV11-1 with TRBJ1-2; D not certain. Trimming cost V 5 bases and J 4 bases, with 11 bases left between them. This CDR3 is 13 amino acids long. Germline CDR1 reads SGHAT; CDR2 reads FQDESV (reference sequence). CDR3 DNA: TGTGCCAGCAGCCACTCGGCGAGCTATGGCTACACCTTC. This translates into CASSHSASYGYTF.

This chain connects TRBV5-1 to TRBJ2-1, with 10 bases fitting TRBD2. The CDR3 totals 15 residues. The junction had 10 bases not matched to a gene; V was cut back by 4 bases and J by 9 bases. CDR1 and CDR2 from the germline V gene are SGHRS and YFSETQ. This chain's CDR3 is CASSLGAGGPGEQFF. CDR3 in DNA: TGCGCCAGCAGCCTGGGAGCGGGGGGGCCCGGTGAGCAGTTCTTC.

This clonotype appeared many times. The DNA of the CDR3 is TGTGCCAGCAGCTTAGGGGACCAATACGAGCAGTACTTC. Encoded protein: CASSLGDQYEQYF. This sequence joins TRBV11-2 and TRBJ2-7; D is tentatively TRBD1 or TRBD2 (5 bases each). This CDR3 comprises 13 residues. Germline V gene data show CDR1 as SGHAT and CDR2 as FQNNGV. V lost 1 base, J lost 4 bases, and 8 bases lay in between.

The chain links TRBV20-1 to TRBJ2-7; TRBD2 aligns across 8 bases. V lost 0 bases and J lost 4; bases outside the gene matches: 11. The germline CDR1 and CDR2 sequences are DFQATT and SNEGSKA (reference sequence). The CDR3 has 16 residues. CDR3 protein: CSARDLSGSEVYEQYF. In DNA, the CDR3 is TGCAGTGCTAGAGATCTAAGCGGGAGTGAAGTATACGAGCAGTACTTC.

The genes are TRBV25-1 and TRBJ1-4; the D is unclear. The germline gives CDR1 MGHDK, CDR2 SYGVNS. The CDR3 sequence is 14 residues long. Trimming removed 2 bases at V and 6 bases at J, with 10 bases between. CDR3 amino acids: CASSENEGYEKLFF. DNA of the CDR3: TGTGCCAGCAGTGAAAATGAGGGTTATGAAAAACTGTTTTTT. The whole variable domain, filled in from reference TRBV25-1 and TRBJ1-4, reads EADIYQTPRYLVIGTGKKITLECSQTMGHDKMYWYQQDPGMELHLIHYSYGVNSTEKGDLSSESTVSRIRTEHFPLTLESARPSHTSQYLCASSENEGYEKLFFGSGTQLSVL.

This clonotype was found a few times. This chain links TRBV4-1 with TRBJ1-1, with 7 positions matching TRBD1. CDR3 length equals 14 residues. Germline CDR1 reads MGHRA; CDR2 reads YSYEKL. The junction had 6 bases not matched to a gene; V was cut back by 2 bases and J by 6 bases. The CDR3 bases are TGCGCCAGCAGCCAATGGACAGGACCTGCTGAAGCTTTCTTT. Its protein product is CASSQWTGPAEAFF.

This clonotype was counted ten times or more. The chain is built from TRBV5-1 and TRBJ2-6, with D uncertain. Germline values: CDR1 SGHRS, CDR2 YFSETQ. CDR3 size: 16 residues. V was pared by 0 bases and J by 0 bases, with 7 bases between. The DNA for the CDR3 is TGCGCCAGCAGCTTGGAGGTGGGCTCTGGGGCCAACGTCCTGACTTTC. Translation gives CASSLEVGSGANVLTF.

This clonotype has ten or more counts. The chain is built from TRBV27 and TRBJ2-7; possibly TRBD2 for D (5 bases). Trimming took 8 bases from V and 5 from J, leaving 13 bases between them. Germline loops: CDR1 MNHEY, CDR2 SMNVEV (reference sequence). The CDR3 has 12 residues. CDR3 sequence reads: CASLNSAHEQYF. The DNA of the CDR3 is TGTGCCAGCTTAAATAGCGCCCACGAGCAGTACTTC.

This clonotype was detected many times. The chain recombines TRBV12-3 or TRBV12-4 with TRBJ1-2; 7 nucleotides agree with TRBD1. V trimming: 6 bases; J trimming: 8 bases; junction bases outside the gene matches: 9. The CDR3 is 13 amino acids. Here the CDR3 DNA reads TGTGCCAGCAGCCAGTCCCAGGGGGTCGGCTACACCTTC. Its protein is CASSQSQGVGYTF.

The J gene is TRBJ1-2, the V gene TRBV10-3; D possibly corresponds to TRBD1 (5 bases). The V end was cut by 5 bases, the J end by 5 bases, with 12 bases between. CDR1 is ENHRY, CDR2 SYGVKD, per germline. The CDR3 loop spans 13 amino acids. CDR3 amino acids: CAISRDGDYGYTF. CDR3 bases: TGTGCCATCAGTCGGGACGGGGATTATGGCTACACCTTC.

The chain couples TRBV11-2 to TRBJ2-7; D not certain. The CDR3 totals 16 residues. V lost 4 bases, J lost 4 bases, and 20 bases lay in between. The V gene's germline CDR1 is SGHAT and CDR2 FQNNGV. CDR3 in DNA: TGTGCCAGCAGCTCCTCCCCCCGGTCTTCAACTTACGAGCAGTACTTC. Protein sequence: CASSSSPRSSTYEQYF.

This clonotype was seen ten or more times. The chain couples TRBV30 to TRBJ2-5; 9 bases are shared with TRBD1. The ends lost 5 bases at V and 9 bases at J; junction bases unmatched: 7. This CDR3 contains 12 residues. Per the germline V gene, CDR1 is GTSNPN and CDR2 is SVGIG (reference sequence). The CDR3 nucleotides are TGTGCCTGGGGACAGGGGCGAAGGGCCCAGTACTTC. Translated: CAWGQGRRAQYF.

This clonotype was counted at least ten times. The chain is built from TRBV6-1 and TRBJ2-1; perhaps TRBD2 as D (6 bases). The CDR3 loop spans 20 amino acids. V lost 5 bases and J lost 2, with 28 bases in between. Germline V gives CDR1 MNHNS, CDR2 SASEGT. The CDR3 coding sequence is TGTGCCAGCAGTTCCCCCGGCTCATATTCCGGGACTGGAACCTACAATGAGCAGTTCTTC. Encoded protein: CASSSPGSYSGTGTYNEQFF.

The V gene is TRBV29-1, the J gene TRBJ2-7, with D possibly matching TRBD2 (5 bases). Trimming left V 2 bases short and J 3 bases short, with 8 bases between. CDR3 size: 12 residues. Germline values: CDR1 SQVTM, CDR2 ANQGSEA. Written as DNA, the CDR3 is TGCAGCGTTGAAAAGCGGAACTACGAGCAGTACTTC. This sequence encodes CSVEKRNYEQYF.

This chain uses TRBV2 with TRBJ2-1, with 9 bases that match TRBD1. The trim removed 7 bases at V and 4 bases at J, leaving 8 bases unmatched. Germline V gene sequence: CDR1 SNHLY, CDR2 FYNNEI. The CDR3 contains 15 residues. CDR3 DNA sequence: TGTGCCAGCACAGCGGAACAGGGGGCTTACAATGAGCAGTTCTTC. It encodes CASTAEQGAYNEQFF.

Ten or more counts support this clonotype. The CDR3 sequence: CASSPRTGHTEAFF. In nucleotides, the CDR3 is TGTGCCAGCAGCCCCCGGACAGGGCACACTGAAGCTTTCTTT. The chain employs TRBV7-2 and TRBJ1-1, with 8 bases fitting TRBD1. J gave up 3 bases and V 5 bases, and 5 bases lay outside the gene matches. The germline CDR1 and CDR2 sequences are SGHTA and FQGNSA. This CDR3 comprises 14 residues.

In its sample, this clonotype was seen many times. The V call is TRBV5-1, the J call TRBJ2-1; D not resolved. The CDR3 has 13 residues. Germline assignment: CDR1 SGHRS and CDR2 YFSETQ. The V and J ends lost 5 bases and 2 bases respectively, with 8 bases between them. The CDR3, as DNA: TGCGCCAGCAGGCTAGACCCCTACAATGAGCAGTTCTTC. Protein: CASRLDPYNEQFF.

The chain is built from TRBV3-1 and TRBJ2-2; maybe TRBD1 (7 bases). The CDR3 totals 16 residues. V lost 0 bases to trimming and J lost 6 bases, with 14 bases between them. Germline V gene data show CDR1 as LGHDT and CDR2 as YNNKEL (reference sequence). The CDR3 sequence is CASSQDRGVFPGELFF. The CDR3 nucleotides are TGTGCCAGCAGCCAAGACAGGGGGGTATTCCCCGGGGAGCTGTTTTTT.

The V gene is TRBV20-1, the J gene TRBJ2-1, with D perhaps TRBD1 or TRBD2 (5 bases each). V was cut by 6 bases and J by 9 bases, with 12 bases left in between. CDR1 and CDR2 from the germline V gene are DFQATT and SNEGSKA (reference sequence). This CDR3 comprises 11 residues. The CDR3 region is CSAGTRIEQFF. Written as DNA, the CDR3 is TGCAGTGCGGGGACCCGAATTGAGCAGTTCTTC.

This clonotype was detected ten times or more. CDR3 residues: CASRDTGAGANVLTF. The CDR3 DNA follows: TGTGCCAGCAGAGATACAGGGGCTGGGGCCAACGTCCTGACTTTC. The chain joins TRBV7-9 to TRBJ2-6, with 7 bases fitting TRBD1. The CDR3 runs 15 residues. Unmatched junction bases numbered 4, after V lost 6 bases and J lost 2 bases. CDR1 and CDR2 (germline): SEHNR, FQNEAQ (reference sequence).

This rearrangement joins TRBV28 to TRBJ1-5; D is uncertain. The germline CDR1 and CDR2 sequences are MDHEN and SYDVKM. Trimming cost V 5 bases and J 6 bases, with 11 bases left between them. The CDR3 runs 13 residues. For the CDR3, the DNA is TGTGCCAGCAGTGGCGGGGTCGGTCAGCCCCAGCATTTT. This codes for CASSGGVGQPQHF. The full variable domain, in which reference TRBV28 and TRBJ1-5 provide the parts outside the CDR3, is DVKVTQSSRYLVKRTGEKVFLECVQDMDHENMFWYRQDPGLGLRLIYFSYDVKMKEKGDIPEGYSVSREKKERFSLILESASTNQTSMYLCASSGGVGQPQHFGDGTRLSIL.

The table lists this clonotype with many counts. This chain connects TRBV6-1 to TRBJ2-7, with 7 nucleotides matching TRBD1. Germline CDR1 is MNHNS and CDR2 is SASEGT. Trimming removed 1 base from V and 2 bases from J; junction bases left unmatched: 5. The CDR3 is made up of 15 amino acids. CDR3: CASSEGQGQTYEQYF. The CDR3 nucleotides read TGTGCCAGCAGTGAAGGCCAGGGACAGACCTACGAGCAGTACTTC.

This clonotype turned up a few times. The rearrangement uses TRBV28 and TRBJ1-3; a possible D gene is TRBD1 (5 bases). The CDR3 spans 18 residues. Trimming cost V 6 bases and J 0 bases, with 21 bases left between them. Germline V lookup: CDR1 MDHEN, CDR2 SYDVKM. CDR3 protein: CASSPPFGQDTSGNTIYF. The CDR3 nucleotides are TGTGCCAGCAGCCCCCCCTTCGGGCAGGACACCTCTGGAAACACCATATATTTT.

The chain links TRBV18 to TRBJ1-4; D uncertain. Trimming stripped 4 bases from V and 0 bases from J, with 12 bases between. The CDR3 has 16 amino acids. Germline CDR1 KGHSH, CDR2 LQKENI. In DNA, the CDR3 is TGTGCCAGCTCACGTCTCGATATTGCAACTAATGAAAAACTGTTTTTT. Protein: CASSRLDIATNEKLFF. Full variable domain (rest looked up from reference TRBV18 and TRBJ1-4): NAGVMQNPRHLVRRRGQEARLRCSPMKGHSHVYWYRQLPEEGLKFMVYLQKENIIDESGMPKERFSAEFPKEGPSILRIQQVVRGDSAAYFCASSRLDIATNEKLFFGSGTQLSVL.

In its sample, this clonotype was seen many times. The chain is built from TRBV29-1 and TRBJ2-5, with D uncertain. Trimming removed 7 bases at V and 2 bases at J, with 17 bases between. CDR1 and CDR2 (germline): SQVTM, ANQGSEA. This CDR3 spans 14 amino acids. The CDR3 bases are TGCAGCGCTTCATGGGCCGCCGGACAAGAGACCCAGTACTTC. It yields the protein CSASWAAGQETQYF.

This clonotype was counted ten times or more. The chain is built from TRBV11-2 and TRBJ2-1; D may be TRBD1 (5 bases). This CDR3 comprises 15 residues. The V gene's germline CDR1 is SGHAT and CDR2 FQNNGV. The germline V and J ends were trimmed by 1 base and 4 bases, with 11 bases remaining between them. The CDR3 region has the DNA TGTGCCAGCAGCTTAGCGACAGAACTATACAATGAGCAGTTCTTC. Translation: CASSLATELYNEQFF.